The 22 T cell receptor beta chains listed next were all sequenced from one sample in a study of T cells after yellow fever vaccination. From the 5' RACE reads, TCRdb called clonotypes with MiXCR, one entry per CDR3 protein. The data show 310,000 or so distinct CDR3 sequences, 6.8% seen once. Sample: PBMCs, taken about 49 days after the first yellow fever vaccination. All receptors derive from a man between 18 and 35 years old who received the YFV17D yellow fever vaccine.

The chain joins TRBV28 to TRBJ2-1, with 9 bases fitting TRBD1. This CDR3 is 16 amino acids long. CDR1 and CDR2 (germline): MDHEN, SYDVKM. J gave up 7 bases and V 3 bases, and 10 bases lay outside the gene matches. CDR3 sequence: CASSFLLDRGGNEQFF. The CDR3 DNA sequence: TGTGCCAGCAGTTTCCTGCTGGACAGGGGAGGGAATGAGCAGTTCTTC.

This clonotype showed up many times. The chain recombines TRBV5-1 with TRBJ1-1; D call uncertain. Deletions cut 3 bases from V and 0 bases from J, with 9 bases between. Germline CDR1 SGHRS, CDR2 YFSETQ. This CDR3 is 14 amino acids long. As DNA, the CDR3 is TGCGCCAGCAGCTATGAAGGAGTGAACACTGAAGCTTTCTTT. This codes for CASSYEGVNTEAFF.

This clonotype was detected ten times or more. V and J are TRBV5-6 and TRBJ1-6, with D uncertain. Germline loops: CDR1 SGHDT, CDR2 YYEEEE. CDR3 length: 15 amino acids. V lost 3 bases to trimming and J lost 2 bases, with 9 bases between them. This chain's CDR3 is CASSWGTPYNSPLHF. The CDR3 nucleotides read TGTGCCAGCAGCTGGGGAACCCCCTATAATTCACCCCTCCACTTT.

The chain combines TRBV5-1 with TRBJ2-3; tentatively, D is TRBD2 (7 bases). V was trimmed by 0 bases and J by 5 bases, leaving 16 bases between them. The CDR3 runs 16 residues. Germline V gives CDR1 SGHRS, CDR2 YFSETQ. CDR3 residues: CASSLDGGRGGDTQYF. CDR3 DNA sequence: TGCGCCAGCAGCTTGGACGGGGGGCGTGGGGGAGATACGCAGTATTTT.

CDR3 in amino acids: CASSLVPPSGGYQETQYF. Written as DNA, the CDR3 is TGTGCCAGCAGCTTAGTTCCTCCTAGCGGGGGGTACCAAGAGACCCAGTACTTC. J is TRBJ2-5 and V is TRBV7-6; TRBD2 matches 11 bases. The CDR3 is made up of 18 amino acids. Losses at the gene ends were 1 base for V and 0 bases for J; bases not matched to a gene: 7. Germline CDR1 and CDR2: SGHVS and FNYEAQ.

The chain recombines TRBV4-3 with TRBJ1-2; no clear D gene. The ends were cut back, 4 bases at V and 3 bases at J, with 15 bases in the middle. This CDR3 has 15 amino acids. Germline V CDR1 and CDR2: LGHNA, YSLEER. This chain's CDR3 is CASSPGILGDYGYTF. Written as DNA, the CDR3 is TGCGCCAGCAGCCCCGGGATCCTTGGGGACTATGGCTACACCTTC.

In this sample, this clonotype turned up many times. V and J are TRBV12-3 or TRBV12-4 and TRBJ2-5; D is undetermined. V lost 5 bases, J lost 1 base, and 14 bases lay in between. The CDR3 is made up of 15 amino acids. The DNA for the CDR3 is TGTGCCAGCAGTATAAACCAGATGGGCCAAGAGACCCAGTACTTC. Residues: CASSINQMGQETQYF.

This clonotype was seen many times. The chain links TRBV2 to TRBJ2-1; D may be TRBD1 (6 bases). The ends were cut back, 6 bases at V and 6 bases at J, with 21 bases in the middle. The CDR3 runs to 16 residues. Germline V gives CDR1 SNHLY, CDR2 FYNNEI. CDR3 sequence: CASRATGYVAINEQFF. For the CDR3, the DNA is TGTGCCAGCAGAGCCACAGGGTACGTAGCGATCAATGAGCAGTTCTTC. The variable domain in full, with the rest retrieved from reference TRBV2 and TRBJ2-1, is EPEVTQTPSHQVTQMGQEVILRCVPISNHLYFYWYRQILGQKVEFLVSFYNNEISEKSEIFDDQFSVERPDGSNFTLKIRSTKLEDSAMYFCASRATGYVAINEQFFGPGTRLTVL.

This clonotype was detected a few times. The chain joins TRBV5-6 to TRBJ2-1; 13 bases agree with TRBD2. Germline V gives CDR1 SGHDT, CDR2 YYEEEE. The CDR3 is made up of 15 amino acids. Trimming cost V 5 bases and J 4 bases; bases outside gene matches: 3. CDR3 DNA sequence: TGTGCCAGCAGACGGACTAGCGGGGGATACAATGAGCAGTTCTTC. Its protein is CASRRTSGGYNEQFF.

This clonotype was detected ten times or more. This sequence joins TRBV27 and TRBJ2-1; possibly TRBD2 for D (7 bases). Germline loops: CDR1 MNHEY, CDR2 SMNVEV (reference sequence). The CDR3 covers 12 residues. The germline V and J ends were trimmed by 6 bases and 10 bases, with 13 bases remaining between them. The CDR3 reads CASSYGGREQFF. The DNA of the CDR3 is TGTGCCAGCAGCTACGGGGGGCGGGAGCAGTTCTTC.

This clonotype turned up a few times. The chain has TRBV3-1 and TRBJ2-5, with D perhaps TRBD2 (5 bases). CDR1 and CDR2 (germline): LGHDT, YNNKEL (reference sequence). CDR3 length: 16 residues. Trimming shortened V by 8 bases and J by 5 bases, and 24 bases separated the two germline ends. The CDR3 nucleotides are TGTGCCAGCTTCCCCCTAGAGGAGAATTGGAGGGAGACCCAGTACTTC. It codes for CASFPLEENWRETQYF.

The chain carries TRBV30 and TRBJ1-2, with 8 bases matching TRBD1. This CDR3 has 13 residues. Germline V gives CDR1 GTSNPN, CDR2 SVGIG (reference sequence). V lost 2 bases and J lost 7; bases outside the gene matches: 6. In nucleotides, the CDR3 is TGTGCCTGGAGTTCAACAGGGGGTGGTGGCTACACCTTC. This translates into CAWSSTGGGGYTF.

This clonotype was seen a handful of times. CDR3 DNA: TGTGCCAGCAGCCAAGTGGGCGGAGGCGATGAGCAGTTCTTC. This codes for CASSQVGGGDEQFF. The V and J genes are TRBV3-1 and TRBJ2-1; D might be TRBD2 (5 bases). The ends were cut back, 1 base at V and 8 bases at J, with 12 bases in the middle. This CDR3 comprises 14 residues. Germline loops: CDR1 LGHDT, CDR2 YNNKEL (reference sequence).

This clonotype was seen at least ten times. The chain is built from TRBV12-3 or TRBV12-4 and TRBJ1-1, with D possibly being TRBD1 (5 bases). This CDR3 spans 16 amino acids. V was clipped by 3 bases and J by 1 base, with 15 bases between them. This CDR3 is CASSFRLGLKNTEAFF. The CDR3 DNA reads as TGTGCCAGCAGTTTTCGGTTGGGGCTCAAGAACACTGAAGCTTTCTTT.

This chain links TRBV20-1 with TRBJ2-3; TRBD2 aligns across 9 bases. The CDR3 contains 15 residues. From germline, CDR1 is DFQATT and CDR2 SNEGSKA (reference sequence). Trimming at V came to 2 bases and at J to 4 bases, leaving 7 bases not matched to a gene. CDR3 nucleotides: TGCAGTGCTAGAAGGGGCGGGGGGGTCCCAGATACGCAGTATTTT. Protein product: CSARRGGGVPDTQYF.

The chain carries TRBV7-6 and TRBJ2-7, with D unresolved. The CDR3 loop spans 13 amino acids. Germline V gene lookup returns CDR1 SGHVS and CDR2 FNYEAQ. The germline V and J ends were trimmed by 0 bases and 3 bases, with 6 bases remaining between them. The CDR3 DNA follows: TGTGCCAGCAGCTTAGCGCCGTTCTACGAGCAGTACGTC. Amino acid sequence: CASSLAPFYEQYV.

This chain uses TRBV2 with TRBJ2-7, with a weak D call TRBD1 (6 bases). CDR1 is SNHLY and CDR2 is FYNNEI in the germline V gene. V was trimmed by 4 bases and J by 3 bases, leaving 13 bases between them. CDR3 length: 14 amino acids. The CDR3 region is CASSGTDVDYEQYF. The CDR3 nucleotides read TGTGCCAGCAGTGGGACAGATGTTGACTACGAGCAGTACTTC.

This clonotype has at least ten counts. This chain uses TRBV15 with TRBJ2-5; D gene uncertain. The ends were cut back, 5 bases at V and 3 bases at J, with 19 bases in the middle. CDR3 length equals 16 residues. The germline V gene encodes CDR1 LNHNV and CDR2 YYDKDF (reference sequence). The CDR3 DNA sequence: TGTGCCACCAGCGGTGGGCTGGCGGTGGTTAAAGAGACCCAGTACTTC. Translation: CATSGGLAVVKETQYF.

This clonotype showed up many times. The chain couples TRBV5-1 to TRBJ2-5; either TRBD1 or TRBD2 may fit D (6 bases each). The germline V gene encodes CDR1 SGHRS and CDR2 YFSETQ. CDR3 length: 13 residues. Trimming pared 4 bases from V and 5 bases from J, leaving 12 bases between. CDR3 amino acids: CASSGGPTETQYF. The CDR3 region has the DNA TGCGCCAGCAGCGGGGGGCCGACGGAGACCCAGTACTTC. The variable domain in full, completed from reference TRBV5-1 and TRBJ2-5, reads KAGVTQTPRYLIKTRGQQVTLSCSPISGHRSVSWYQQTPGQGLQFLFEYFSETQRNKGNFPGRFSGRQFSNSRSEMNVSTLELGDSALYLCASSGGPTETQYFGPGTRLLVL.

A note on this clonotype: A clone one base away is much larger, so this may be a read error. The V and J genes are TRBV29-1 and TRBJ1-1, with D maybe TRBD1 (5 bases). Germline values: CDR1 SQVTM, CDR2 ANQGSEA. The CDR3 runs 11 residues. CDR3 coding DNA: TGCAGTTCACAGGTGAACACTGAAGCTTTCTTT. Residues: CSSQVNTEAFF.

The chain uses TRBV6-2 or TRBV6-3 and TRBJ1-5, with D perhaps TRBD1 (6 bases). Trimming stripped 6 bases from V and 3 bases from J, with 15 bases between. The CDR3 runs to 15 residues. Per the germline V gene, CDR1 is MNHEY and CDR2 is SVGEGT. The CDR3 DNA reads as TGTGCCAGCAGACCTCCTACAGGGTTCAATCAGCCCCAGCATTTT. Its translation: CASRPPTGFNQPQHF.

The CDR3 DNA sequence: TGTGCCAGCAGCTTAGTTACAGGGCAGGGCTCTTCTAACTATGGCTACACCTTC. Translated: CASSLVTGQGSSNYGYTF. The chain couples TRBV11-2 to TRBJ1-2; tentatively, D is TRBD1 (6 bases). The CDR3 spans 18 residues. V lost 1 base to trimming and J lost 0 bases, with 18 bases between them. Per germline, CDR1 SGHAT and CDR2 FQNNGV.